This T cell receptor (beta chain) was recovered during a study of shared clonotypes between healthy human individuals (dated by TCRdb to 2018 to 2020). For the study in its entirety: Two women and a few men aged 18 to 49 years were included in the cohort. To estimate repertoire size and how much clonotypes are shared between individuals, the study performed deep sequencing of blood TCR repertoires from five healthy adults. Leukapheresis yielded between about 0.94 and 9.5 billion PBMCs per donor. For each donor, CD4 naive and CD4 memory were each given three plates, CD8 naive was given two plates, and CD8 memory was given one plate. Different laboratories and diverse techniques were used to prepare libraries and sequence TCR repertoires, to increase sequencing depth and limit assay-specific biases.

Using the deep immunoSEQ assay, multiplex PCR amplified TCR CDR3 regions from genomic DNA. Extracted genomic DNA from each cell subset was spread evenly across all wells of several immunoSEQ 96-well plates, with each plate serving as a replicate. For sorted subsets, approximately 210 ng of genomic DNA, equivalent to roughly 33,000 T cell genomes, went into each replicate PCR. Purified libraries were quantified with a Qubit 3.0 fluorometer, sized on a Bioanalyzer 2100, and re-quantified with the KAPA Library Quantification kit. Every immunoSEQ 96-well plate was sequenced on a dedicated single-read 150-cycle Illumina NextSeq 550 flow cell. As for the authors' bioinformatics: Because only junctional sequences without quality scores were contained in the immunoSEQ output, filtering matching that applied to full-length reads could not be performed. Sequences were annotated with PyIR, a Python wrapper for IgBLAST v1.9, using IMGT germline references to assign V/J genes and CDR3. Reads were removed for weak V/J assignments (E-value above 1e-6), missing CDR3, stop codons, out-of-frame junctions, or ambiguous translated residues. V3J clonotypes were defined as sequences sharing the same inferred V gene, J gene, and CDR3 amino acid sequence. Percentage overlap between repertoires was computed as shared unique clonotypes divided by the size of the smaller repertoire. RTK rarefaction, the Chao1 estimator, and Recon v2.1 estimates of unobserved clonotypes were used to assess repertoire richness. For all TCRbeta clonotypes obtained by the gDNA method from several donors, generation probabilities were computed with OLGA. TCRdb carries this immuneACCESS record with in-frame sequences only. Its versions omit some clonotypes, under half of them owing to an unresolved V gene in the studies checked, with the rest unexplained. From that table come the V and J calls and clone size; the DNA was used to work out D and trimming. Within this sample are about 1.5 million clones, with roughly 98% of them counted one time only. The ten biggest clones cover approximately 0.44% of the sample.

This clone has a single count. Its antigen target is currently unknown. The input lacks base qualities; no much larger clone sits a single base away. The CDR3 holds 13 amino acids from the cysteine to the phenylalanine. Only the CDR3 portion is preserved as DNA: 39 bases, with reading frame beginning at the first base. Healthy HIV-negative adults with no recently reported acute infections or vaccinations were included as donors. Every donor was a Caucasian adult residing in Nashville, Tennessee, USA. CD4+ T cells were enriched through magnetic negative selection, after which naive cells were positively selected on CD45RA and the remaining negative fraction served as the memory subset. Blood was collected by leukapheresis, and PBMCs were isolated by Ficoll-Histopaque density gradient centrifugation and then cryopreserved in liquid nitrogen vapor phase. Purity and quantity of every magnetically sorted T cell population were checked by analytical flow cytometry. From each sorted fraction, genomic DNA was isolated and quantified by UV absorbance on a Nanodrop 2000c.

Overall study results and their limits: Even with the large sequencing depth, rarefaction of the sorted-subset datasets indicated that sequencing was incomplete. Estimated clonotype richness was generally larger for naive than for memory subsets. Based on pairwise subsampling, the degree of clonotype sharing among donors was expected to be affected by sequencing depth. The small number of donors limited the genetic and exposure-history diversity represented. Only blood was sampled, and tissue TCR repertoires likely differ from those in blood. Sharing across a few donors was observed for around 5% of naive CD4, over 3% of naive CD8, over 2% of memory CD4, and less than 0.45% of memory CD8 clonotypes. Compared with non-shared clonotypes, clonotypes shared by all four sorted-subset donors had higher generation probabilities.

The chain is made from TRBV21-1 and TRBJ2-7. TRBV21-1 is termed a pseudogene. This TCR was sampled from a young man in good health. Sequenced input: naive CD4+ T cells sorted from blood. This specimen's cell subset or site label, interpreted: CD45RA+ positively selected. CDR3 loop: CASHAQGAYEQYF. The nucleotide sequence is given as TGTGCCAGCCATGCGCAGGGAGCCTACGAGCAGTACTTC.